Below are 15 T cell receptor beta chains sequenced from a single sample in a study of control samples from healthy donors and cancer patients. This table comes from immunoSEQ multiplex PCR, and its TCRdb copy is limited to in-frame clones, with some not included. The table shows about 92,000 clones, with approximately 82% occurring only once. Material: blood. These receptors were collected from an older woman in good health.

The gene calls are TRBV6-2 or TRBV6-3 and TRBJ1-2; D is undetermined. The V end was cut by 6 bases, the J end by 2 bases, with 10 bases between. The CDR3 length is 13 residues. Germline V gene data show CDR1 as MNHEY and CDR2 as SVGEGT. CDR3 region: CASSPWANYGYTF. In DNA form, the CDR3 reads TGTGCCAGCAGCCCCTGGGCCAACTATGGCTACACCTTC.

The rearrangement uses TRBV6-6 and TRBJ1-5; TRBD1 matches at 8 bases. Germline V gene data show CDR1 as MNHNY and CDR2 as SVGAGI (reference sequence). V trimming: 5 bases; J trimming: 4 bases; junction bases outside the gene matches: 10. This CDR3 contains 16 residues. In DNA form, the CDR3 reads TGTGCCAGCAGTCCGCAGGGGGCAGGTGAGAATCAGCCCCAGCATTTT. Translating gives CASSPQGAGENQPQHF.

The rearrangement uses TRBV9 and TRBJ2-3; no clear D. The germline V and J ends were trimmed by 3 bases and 0 bases, with 8 bases remaining between them. This CDR3 contains 14 residues. Per germline, CDR1 SGDLS and CDR2 YYNGEE. CDR3 protein: CASSARPSTDTQYF. CDR3 bases: TGTGCCAGCAGCGCCCGGCCTAGCACAGATACGCAGTATTTT.

The chain has TRBV12-3 or TRBV12-4 and TRBJ1-2; weak D call: TRBD1 (5 bases). The V and J ends lost 10 bases and 4 bases respectively, with 16 bases between them. This CDR3 comprises 13 residues. The CDR3 spells CATFPDSVYGYTF. CDR3 DNA: TGTGCCACCTTTCCTGACAGCGTCTATGGCTACACCTTC.

The rearrangement uses TRBV20-1 and TRBJ2-1; D unclear. The length of the CDR3 is 11 residues. Germline CDR1 DFQATT, CDR2 SNEGSKA (reference sequence). V was clipped by 7 bases and J by 2 bases, with 6 bases between them. In nucleotides, the CDR3 is TGCAGTGTTGTCCCCTACAATGAGCAGTTCTTC. Encoded protein: CSVVPYNEQFF.

V usage is TRBV6-2 or TRBV6-3 and J usage is TRBJ2-7, with D unclear. Per the germline V gene, CDR1 is MNHEY and CDR2 is SVGEGT. The CDR3 covers 14 residues. V dropped 4 bases and J dropped 7 bases, with 17 bases sitting between them. In DNA form, the CDR3 reads TGTGCCAGCAGTTCTCCTATCGAACTACGGGAGCAGTACTTC. It specifies CASSSPIELREQYF.

The CDR3 region has the DNA TGCGCCAGCAGTGAGTCAATGGGACTAGCGGGGTCCACAGATACGCAGTATTTT. Translation: CASSESMGLAGSTDTQYF. V usage is TRBV10-1 and J usage is TRBJ2-3, with TRBD2 matching 13 bases. The CDR3 contains 18 residues. Germline loops: CDR1 WNHNN, CDR2 SYGVQD (reference sequence). J lost 2 bases, V lost 0 bases, and 5 bases had no gene match.

This clone occurred once. The chain combines TRBV19 with TRBJ1-1; possibly TRBD1 for D (5 bases). Trimming pared 3 bases from V and 6 bases from J, leaving 14 bases between. CDR1 LNHDA and CDR2 SQIVND come from the germline V gene (reference sequence). This CDR3 has 14 residues. The chain's CDR3 is CASSIGQGRAEAFF. For the CDR3, the DNA is TGTGCCAGTAGTATTGGCCAGGGTAGGGCTGAAGCTTTCTTT.

This clone occurred a few times. The chain joins TRBV2 to TRBJ1-5; D is unclear. Deletions cut 6 bases from V and 7 bases from J, with 7 bases between. The CDR3 consists of 11 residues. Germline CDR1 is SNHLY and CDR2 is FYNNEI. CDR3 nucleotides: TGTGCCAGCAGCTTAGGGCAGCCCCAGCATTTT. This codes for CASSLGQPQHF.

A single count supports this clone. The rearrangement joins TRBV6-1 to TRBJ2-6, with D perhaps assigned TRBD1 or TRBD2 (5 bases each). V lost 3 bases and J lost 2, with 11 bases in between. The germline V gene has CDR1 MNHNS and CDR2 SASEGT. CDR3 length equals 16 residues. CDR3 sequence: CASSETKGTGANVLTF. DNA for the CDR3: TGTGCCAGCAGTGAGACTAAGGGGACTGGGGCCAACGTCCTGACTTTC.

In its sample, this clone was seen once. J is TRBJ1-2 and V is TRBV12-3 or TRBV12-4; D is undetermined. CDR3 length equals 13 residues. V was cut by 3 bases and J by 2 bases, with 7 bases left in between. CDR3 nucleotides: TGTGCCAGCAGTTTCGGACGGAACTATGGCTACACCTTC. Amino acids: CASSFGRNYGYTF.

The chain joins TRBV10-3 to TRBJ1-2; tentatively, D is TRBD1 (6 bases). Germline-derived CDR1 and CDR2 are ENHRY and SYGVKD. CDR3 length: 13 amino acids. V was trimmed by 3 bases and J by 3 bases, leaving 8 bases between them. The CDR3 coding sequence is TGTGCCATCAGTGAACAGGGTGACTATGGCTACACCTTC. Translating gives CAISEQGDYGYTF.

The rearrangement uses TRBV29-1 and TRBJ1-2, with D uncertain. Trimming pared 4 bases from V and 3 bases from J, leaving 12 bases between. Per germline, CDR1 SQVTM and CDR2 ANQGSEA. The length of the CDR3 is 13 residues. As DNA, the CDR3 is TGCAGCGTTGGAGTGGGTCAGGACTATGGCTACACCTTC. Translating gives CSVGVGQDYGYTF. The entire variable domain, with the rest obtained from reference TRBV29-1 and TRBJ1-2, is as follows: SAVISQKPSRDICQRGTSLTIQCQVDSQVTMMFWYRQQPGQSLTLIATANQGSEATYESGFVIDKFPISRPNLTFSTLTVSNMSPEDSSIYLCSVGVGQDYGYTFGSGTRLTVV.

The chain combines TRBV7-9 with TRBJ1-2; D remains ambiguous. Germline CDR1 is SEHNR and CDR2 is FQNEAQ (reference sequence). V lost 1 base and J 0 bases, leaving 9 bases between the germline ends. The CDR3 loop spans 15 amino acids. The CDR3 nucleotides read TGTGCCAGCAGCTTAGGCACAGCTTCTAACTATGGCTACACCTTC. It translates to CASSLGTASNYGYTF.

The chain is built from TRBV15 and TRBJ1-4; TRBD1 might be the D (6 bases). Germline loops: CDR1 LNHNV, CDR2 YYDKDF (reference sequence). V was shortened by 1 base and J by 8 bases, with 11 bases between the two germline ends. This CDR3 spans 14 amino acids. The CDR3 DNA is TGTGCCACCAGCAGAGGACAGGCTAGGGAAAAACTGTTTTTT. Amino acids: CATSRGQAREKLFF.